This paragraph covers one TCR beta chain sequence. As handled by the study authors: In the immunoSEQ data, sequences were junction-only and lacked quality scores, so filtering differed. Using immunoSEQ multiplex PCR, the repertoire was profiled, and TCRdb retains in-frame clones only, with some absent. V, J and clone size are those of that table, while D and trimming were read from the DNA. The data hold a few hundred thousand clones, with around 87% observed a single time. These data belong to a study of shared clonotypes between healthy human individuals. Study overall: CD4 naive cells filled three plates per donor, CD4 memory three, CD8 naive two and CD8 memory one.

Input material: memory CD8+ T cells sorted from blood. Specified subset: CD45RO+ cells pooled with CCR7-negative TemRA cells. The receptor's source is a man aged 18 to 29 in good health.

The CDR3 here is CATSRKSRAGELFF. In DNA form, the CDR3 reads TGTGCCACCAGCAGAAAGTCGCGGGCCGGGGAGCTGTTTTTT. The rearrangement links TRBV15 to TRBJ2-2, with a tentative D call TRBD2 (5 bases). The CDR3 sequence is 14 residues long. Germline-derived CDR1 and CDR2 are LNHNV and YYDKDF (reference sequence). Trimming removed 2 bases from V and 6 bases from J, with 10 bases in between. The full variable domain, in which reference TRBV15 and TRBJ2-2 provide the parts outside the CDR3, is DAMVIQNPRYQVTQFGKPVTLSCSQTLNHNVMYWYQQKSSQAPKLLFHYYDKDFNNEADTPDNFQSRRPNTSFCFLDIRSPGLGDTAMYLCATSRKSRAGELFFGEGSRLTVL.